The T cell receptor beta chain described here comes from a study of blood T cell repertoires in COVID-19. For the study at large: T cells, B-cell-depleted T cells, or PBMCs supplied cDNA or gDNA.

The V gene end was trimmed by 2 bases and the J gene end by 6 bases; junction bases not matched to a gene: 3. This CDR3 comprises 15 residues. Germline CDR1 KGHDR, CDR2 SFDVKD. The repertoire was sequenced with immunoSEQ multiplex PCR; TCRdb's copy has only in-frame clones and lacks some. The repertoire holds roughly 200,000 clones, with roughly three quarters as singletons. Seattle enrolled patients during active infection and tracked them longitudinally. Material: peripheral blood. This clonotype was sampled from a woman in her 40s with COVID-19, enrolled during active disease. The chain joins TRBV24-1 to TRBJ2-1; 10 bases are shared with TRBD2. The CDR3 protein is CATSDSASGGNEQFF. DNA for the CDR3: TGTGCCACCAGTGATTCAGCTAGCGGGGGCAATGAGCAGTTCTTC.